Sequencing of this TCR beta chain was carried out in a study of T cells in women clearing cervical HPV infection. General observations from the study: A classifier using richness and V gene abundances reached an AUC of 0.83.

TCRdb keeps only in-frame clones here, not all; method: immunoSEQ multiplex PCR. The sample includes 39,000 or so clones. Comments on this clone: Its antigen is not known. From the germline J gene comes the end of the CDR3, since the read stops 3 residues before it.

Trimming removed 11 bases at V and 7 bases at J, with 23 bases between. The CDR3 runs to 14 residues. The gene calls are TRBV23-1 and TRBJ1-1; D not certain. TRBV23-1 is an ORF, and what it does is uncertain. The receptor was isolated from a woman between 18 and 70 years old with a cervical HPV16 infection that either progressed to CIN3+ or cleared (not recorded which). The sequenced material came from blood buffy coat. The DNA read from the CDR3 is TGCGCCCGAGACACCACCCCGGAGGAAGTTGAA. This sequence encodes CARDTTPEEVE. In full, the CDR3 is CARDTTPEEVEAFF.